Following are 8 T cell receptor beta chains from one sample sequenced in a study of T cell changes during pregnancy in multiple sclerosis. This table comes from immunoSEQ multiplex PCR, and its TCRdb copy is limited to in-frame clones, with some not included. This table has about 100,000 clones, roughly nine tenths appearing once. The sequencing here drew on peripheral blood, taken in the second trimester of pregnancy. These receptors all come from a female donor in good health, enrolled as a control in a pregnancy study.

This clone showed up just a few times. The chain uses TRBV10-3 and TRBJ2-1, with 14 bases aligning to TRBD2. Germline V gene lookup returns CDR1 ENHRY and CDR2 SYGVKD. CDR3 length: 14 amino acids. The V and J ends lost 6 bases and 6 bases, in that order; junction bases with no gene match: 1. The CDR3 DNA sequence: TGTGCCATCAGGACTAGCGGGAGGGCCAATGAGCAGTTCTTC. As protein: CAIRTSGRANEQFF.

The rearrangement links TRBV5-6 to TRBJ2-1; unclear D gene. With 1 base removed from V and 7 bases from J, the gap between germline ends came to 12 bases. CDR3 length equals 14 residues. Germline CDR1 reads SGHDT; CDR2 reads YYEEEE. CDR3 nucleotide sequence: TGTGCCAGCAGCTTGTTACTATCCGGGAATGAGCAGTTCTTC. Its translation is CASSLLLSGNEQFF.

The chain recombines TRBV18 with TRBJ2-3, with D unclear. Trimming shortened V by 6 bases and J by 5 bases, and 9 bases separated the two germline ends. The CDR3 runs 12 residues. Per the germline V gene, CDR1 is KGHSH and CDR2 is LQKENI. The CDR3 reads CASSLDVDTQYF. Written as DNA, the CDR3 is TGTGCCAGCTCCCTAGATGTAGATACGCAGTATTTT. Supplemented by reference TRBV18 and TRBJ2-3, the full variable domain reads NAGVMQNPRHLVRRRGQEARLRCSPMKGHSHVYWYRQLPEEGLKFMVYLQKENIIDESGMPKERFSAEFPKEGPSILRIQQVVRGDSAAYFCASSLDVDTQYFGPGTRLTVL.

This clone was recorded once. The chain carries TRBV30 and TRBJ2-2; the match to TRBD1 covers 8 bases. Germline loops: CDR1 GTSNPN, CDR2 SVGIG (reference sequence). After removal of 5 bases from V and 7 bases from J, the junction contained 12 bases not matched to a gene. This CDR3 has 15 amino acids. The CDR3 reads CAWGGPGGMNGELFF. In nucleotides, the CDR3 is TGTGCCTGGGGAGGGCCAGGGGGCATGAACGGGGAGCTGTTTTTT.

The chain uses TRBV30 and TRBJ1-6; 7 positions agree with TRBD1. V lost 2 bases, J lost 9 bases, and 4 bases stayed unmatched. This CDR3 spans 13 amino acids. Germline-derived CDR1 and CDR2 are GTSNPN and SVGIG (reference sequence). CDR3 residues: CAWSTTGRSPLHF. The DNA of the CDR3 is TGTGCCTGGAGTACGACAGGGCGTTCACCCCTCCACTTT.

The chain uses TRBV18 and TRBJ1-2; D may be TRBD1 (5 bases). Trimming took 3 bases from V and 3 from J, leaving 11 bases between them. Germline V gene sequence: CDR1 KGHSH, CDR2 LQKENI. CDR3 length: 14 amino acids. This CDR3 reads CASSPEIGDYGYTF. The CDR3 nucleotides read TGTGCCAGCTCACCGGAGATAGGGGACTATGGCTACACCTTC.

The rearrangement joins TRBV6-5 to TRBJ2-1; 9 nucleotides align to TRBD1. This CDR3 region has 14 residues. The J segment lost 8 bases and the V segment lost 5 bases, leaving 7 bases of the junction unmatched. Germline V gene sequence: CDR1 MNHEY, CDR2 SVGAGI. The CDR3 loop reads CASSQNRGRYEQFF. Here the CDR3 DNA reads TGTGCCAGCAGTCAAAACAGGGGGCGCTATGAGCAGTTCTTC.

The CDR3 is CASSQAQGQGRAEQYF. The CDR3 DNA is TGTGCCAGCAGCCAAGCGCAGGGACAGGGGAGGGCCGAGCAGTACTTC. The chain has TRBV4-2 and TRBJ2-7; 10 bases are a match to TRBD1. J lost 6 bases, V lost 1 base, and 9 bases had no gene match. This CDR3 has 16 residues. The V gene's germline CDR1 is LGHNA and CDR2 YNFKEQ.